One sample yielded the 4 T cell receptor beta chains listed below, sequenced in a study of blood T cell repertoires in COVID-19 (dated by TCRdb to between 2020 and 2021). Library preparation was by the immunoSEQ multiplex PCR assay. TCRdb took over this immuneACCESS table, retaining in-frame rearrangements with V and J assigned. Such tables are incomplete; in checked studies, under half of the missing clones stem from an unresolved V gene, and the remainder is unexplained. The sample table records roughly 430,000 clones; about 88% of these occur just once. About 1.4% of the sample is taken by the ten largest. Sequencing was done on a sample of PBMCs or T cells enriched from blood (not recorded which). These receptors all come from a woman in her late teens or twenties who had been exposed to COVID-19.

J is TRBJ1-2 and V is TRBV5-6; D not resolved. The CDR3 is made up of 13 amino acids. V gave up 6 bases and J gave up 3 bases, with 12 bases separating them. Germline V gene sequence: CDR1 SGHDT, CDR2 YYEEEE. The CDR3 loop reads CASKPQVHYGYTF. CDR3 DNA sequence: TGTGCCAGCAAACCTCAGGTCCACTATGGCTACACCTTC.

This sequence joins TRBV3-1 (or the pseudogene TRBV3-2) and TRBJ1-2, with 11 bases matching TRBD1. CDR3 length: 16 residues. In germline, CDR1 is LGHDT, CDR2 YNNKEL (reference sequence). The V and J ends lost 1 base and 5 bases, in that order; junction bases with no gene match: 6. In DNA, the CDR3 is TGTGCCAGCAGCCAAGTCAGGACAGGGGGCATATATGGCTACACCTTC. As protein: CASSQVRTGGIYGYTF.

This sequence joins TRBV2 and TRBJ1-1; 7 nucleotides match TRBD1. CDR3 length: 13 amino acids. With V trimmed by 8 bases and J by 4 bases, 7 bases remained unmatched. Germline loops: CDR1 SNHLY, CDR2 FYNNEI. In nucleotides, the CDR3 is TGTGCCAGCGGGGGACAGTTGGGCACTGAAGCTTTCTTT. Its protein product is CASGGQLGTEAFF.

The V call is TRBV19, the J call TRBJ2-2; the D gene is possibly TRBD2 (7 bases). CDR3 length: 15 residues. Trimming pared 1 base from V and 6 bases from J, leaving 12 bases between. Per the germline V gene, CDR1 is LNHDA and CDR2 is SQIVND (reference sequence). CDR3 nucleotide sequence: TGTGCCAGTAGTATAGGCGGGGGCGGAGCCGGGGAGCTGTTTTTT. This encodes CASSIGGGGAGELFF. Combining the CDR3 with reference TRBV19 and TRBJ2-2 gives the whole variable domain DGGITQSPKYLFRKEGQNVTLSCEQNLNHDAMYWYRQDPGQGLRLIYYSQIVNDFQKGDIAEGYSVSREKKESFPLTVTSAQKNPTAFYLCASSIGGGGAGELFFGEGSRLTVL.